The 31 T cell receptor beta chains below come from one sample, sequenced in a study of low-dose radiotherapy and immunotherapy resistance in tumors. Covering alpha and beta chains, TRAV- and TRBV-specific primers were used for the first-strand cDNA. The authors amplified TCRs for around 20 PCR cycles with a constant-region primer and a V-primer adapter. TCRdb analysed the reads with MiXCR anew, one entry per CDR3 protein. Here the sample spans tens of thousands of distinct CDR3 sequences, roughly 19% being singletons. The time point denotes: after trial treatment. Treatment of the sample: LDRT plus nivolumab, ipilimumab, low-dose cyclophosphamide and aspirin (RACIN trial). The specimen comprised PBMCs, sampled after low-dose radiotherapy plus immunotherapy. The receptor set was obtained from a female donor with ovarian cancer.

This clonotype was seen repeatedly, ten times or more. This chain connects TRBV19 to TRBJ2-3; D is perhaps TRBD2 (6 bases). Germline-derived CDR1 and CDR2 are LNHDA and SQIVND (reference sequence). This CDR3 has 14 amino acids. V was cut by 4 bases and J by 2 bases, with 10 bases left in between. For the CDR3, the DNA is TGTGCCAGTAGTACTGGACTAAACACAGATACGCAGTATTTT. Translation: CASSTGLNTDTQYF.

This clonotype has a count of ten or more. CDR3 residues: CATRQGIYEQYF. DNA for the CDR3: TGTGCCACCCGACAGGGGATCTACGAGCAGTACTTC. J is TRBJ2-7 and V is TRBV28; 8 bases agree with TRBD1. Losses at the gene ends were 10 bases for V and 3 bases for J; bases not matched to a gene: 5. Germline loops: CDR1 MDHEN, CDR2 SYDVKM. The CDR3 sequence is 12 residues long.

This clonotype was counted ten times or more. The rearrangement joins TRBV7-9 to TRBJ1-2; D is unresolved. Trimming took off 1 base at V and 6 bases at J, with 9 bases between the two ends. Germline CDR1 and CDR2: SEHNR and FQNEAQ (reference sequence). The CDR3 loop spans 13 amino acids. The chain's CDR3 is CASSLVGSDGYTF. DNA of the CDR3: TGTGCCAGCAGCTTAGTGGGATCGGATGGCTACACCTTC.

The CDR3 loop reads CASSRSDVGNEQFF. In DNA, the CDR3 is TGTGCCAGCAGTAGGAGCGATGTCGGCAATGAGCAGTTCTTC. This chain joins TRBV11-3 and TRBJ2-1; D is unclear. The CDR3 contains 14 residues. Germline CDR1 SGHNT, CDR2 YENEEA. V was trimmed by 6 bases and J by 6 bases, leaving 15 bases between them.

This clonotype was counted between two and nine times. The limits of the CDR3 on the DNA are not certain, so only TCRdb's listed CDR3 is given. The chain links TRBV25-1 to TRBJ2-2; TRBD1 was called by the table and not checked on the DNA. Germline CDR1 reads MGHDK; CDR2 reads SYGVNS. The length of the CDR3 is 12 amino acids, counting both ends. The CDR3 sequence: CASMGHGELFFF.

About this clonotype itself: A far larger clone is one base from this, pointing to a likely read error. The gene calls are TRBV26 and TRBJ1-1. TRBV26 is a pseudogene. This CDR3 comprises 13 residues. CDR3 residues: CASSWGGDTVAFF. The CDR3 bases are TGTGCCAGCAGTTGGGGAGGGGACACTGTAGCTTTCTTT.

This clonotype was counted ten times or more. The chain recombines TRBV29-1 with TRBJ2-6, with D unclear. The V end was cut by 1 base, the J end by 0 bases, with 7 bases between. This CDR3 has 15 amino acids. The germline gives CDR1 SQVTM, CDR2 ANQGSEA. The CDR3 here is CSVEGTNSGANVLTF. The CDR3 nucleotides read TGCAGCGTTGAAGGGACCAACTCTGGGGCCAACGTCCTGACTTTC.

This clonotype was observed at least ten times. This sequence joins TRBV10-2 and TRBJ2-3; D is possibly TRBD1 or TRBD2 (5 bases each). Trimming left V 7 bases short and J 2 bases short, with 16 bases between. CDR1 is WSHSY and CDR2 is SAAADI in the germline V gene. This CDR3 has 15 amino acids. The CDR3: CASTQPGRLTDTQYF. CDR3 coding DNA: TGCGCCAGCACTCAACCAGGGAGACTCACAGATACGCAGTATTTT.

Ten or more counts support this clonotype. The chain uses TRBV29-1 and TRBJ2-2; 7 positions match TRBD1. The ends lost 4 bases at V and 7 bases at J; junction bases unmatched: 9. CDR3 length equals 14 residues. Germline V gene lookup returns CDR1 SQVTM and CDR2 ANQGSEA. The CDR3 loop reads CSVAPGQVGGELFF. For the CDR3, the DNA is TGCAGCGTTGCCCCTGGACAGGTTGGCGGGGAGCTGTTTTTT.

This clonotype was counted at least ten times. The chain combines TRBV5-1 with TRBJ1-4, with TRBD1 matching 7 bases. V was clipped by 4 bases and J by 7 bases; unmatched bases: 7. Germline CDR1 is SGHRS and CDR2 is YFSETQ. CDR3 length: 14 residues. The CDR3 loop is CASSTGRGREKLFF. The DNA of the CDR3 is TGCGCCAGCAGCACCGGGAGGGGGCGTGAAAAACTGTTTTTT.

Of note for this clonotype: One base away lies a much larger clone, so this may be a sequencing read error. The chain employs TRBV9 and TRBJ2-3, with 8 bases that match TRBD2. This CDR3 spans 17 amino acids. With V trimmed by 6 bases and J by 0 bases, 12 bases remained unmatched. The germline CDR1 and CDR2 sequences are SGDLS and YYNGEE. The CDR3 reads CASNRGGSGGSTDTQYF. DNA of the CDR3: TGTGCCAGCAACCGGGGAGGAAGCGGGGGCAGCACAGATACGCAGTATTTT.

CDR3 bases: TGTGCTAGTGCCCAGGGGAGCACAGATACGCAGTATTTT. Its translation is CASAQGSTDTQYF. The V and J genes are TRBV12-5 and TRBJ2-3; perhaps TRBD1 as D (6 bases). The CDR3 is made up of 13 amino acids. Trimming cost V 7 bases and J 0 bases, with 8 bases left between them. The germline V gene has CDR1 LGHNT and CDR2 FRNRAP. Together with reference TRBV12-5 and TRBJ2-3, the CDR3 gives the full variable domain: DARVTQTPRHKVTEMGQEVTMRCQPILGHNTVFWYRQTMMQGLELLAYFRNRAPLDDSGMPKDRFSAEMPDATLATLKIQPSEPRDSAVYFCASAQGSTDTQYFGPGTRLTVL.

Regarding this clonotype: A clone one base away is much larger, so this may be a read error. The genes are TRBV4-1 and TRBJ2-3; TRBD2 matches 15 bases. The length of the CDR3 is 19 residues. Looked up from germline, CDR1 is MGHRA and CDR2 is YSYEKL. V lost 3 bases and J lost 0; bases outside the gene matches: 7. CDR3 protein: CASSHEGLAGGSSTDTQYF. Here the CDR3 DNA reads TGCGCCAGCAGCCATGAAGGACTAGCGGGAGGGTCTAGCACAGATACGCAGTATTTT.

This clonotype was seen ten or more times. The gene calls are TRBV4-1 and TRBJ2-3, with TRBD2 identical over 9 bases. The CDR3 loop spans 18 amino acids. The germline V gene has CDR1 MGHRA and CDR2 YSYEKL. V lost 1 base to trimming and J lost 1 base; unmatched junction nucleotides: 9. In DNA, the CDR3 is TGCGCCAGCAGCCAAGCAACTAGCGGGCGATCTCGCACAGATACGCAGTATTTT. Residues: CASSQATSGRSRTDTQYF.

Judged by abundance, this clonotype is medium-sized. The chain uses TRBV28 and TRBJ2-3; D remains unclear. The ends were cut back, 4 bases at V and 0 bases at J, with 8 bases in the middle. The CDR3 covers 14 residues. Per germline, CDR1 MDHEN and CDR2 SYDVKM. CDR3 sequence: CASSSPLSTDTQYF. In DNA, the CDR3 is TGTGCCAGCAGTTCCCCGCTAAGCACAGATACGCAGTATTTT.

This clonotype was seen at least ten times. The junction departs from germline at one end; a sequencing error may be responsible. The genes are TRBV5-5 and TRBJ2-3, with 8 bases fitting TRBD1. The CDR3 contains 14 residues. Per germline, CDR1 SGHKS and CDR2 YYEKEE (reference sequence). CDR3 residues: CASSLDRATDTQYF. The CDR3, as DNA: TGTGCCAGCAGTTTGGACAGGGCCACAGATACGCAGTATTTT. The whole variable domain, filled in from reference TRBV5-5 and TRBJ2-3, reads DAGVTQSPTHLIKTRGQQVTLRCSPISGHKSVSWYQQVLGQGPQFIFQYYEKEERGRGNFPDRFSARQFPNYSSELNVNALLLGDSALYLCASSLDRATDTQYFGPGTRLTVL.

This clonotype was seen at least ten times. The V gene is TRBV4-3, the J gene TRBJ2-1; D ambiguous. V was pared by 1 base and J by 5 bases, with 12 bases between. Germline CDR1 and CDR2: LGHNA and YSLEER. The CDR3 has 15 residues. The CDR3 nucleotides are TGCGCCAGCAGCCAAGGATTTGTATCCCACAATGAGCAGTTCTTC. Its protein is CASSQGFVSHNEQFF.

This clonotype appeared many times. This rearrangement joins TRBV18 to TRBJ1-1; D is ambiguous. Germline V CDR1 and CDR2: KGHSH, LQKENI. CDR3 size: 13 residues. V dropped 5 bases and J dropped 1 base, with 8 bases sitting between them. The CDR3 sequence is CASSARENTEAFF. The CDR3 DNA is TGTGCCAGCTCAGCTCGGGAGAACACTGAAGCTTTCTTT.

This chain connects TRBV19 to TRBJ2-6; D is undetermined. Trimming took 4 bases from V and 0 from J, leaving 7 bases between them. This CDR3 spans 15 amino acids. Germline CDR1 and CDR2: LNHDA and SQIVND (reference sequence). The chain's CDR3 is CASSRANSGANVLTF. DNA of the CDR3: TGTGCCAGTAGTAGGGCGAACTCTGGGGCCAACGTCCTGACTTTC. The full variable domain, with the rest looked up from reference TRBV19 and TRBJ2-6, is DGGITQSPKYLFRKEGQNVTLSCEQNLNHDAMYWYRQDPGQGLRLIYYSQIVNDFQKGDIAEGYSVSREKKESFPLTVTSAQKNPTAFYLCASSRANSGANVLTFGAGSRLTVL.

This clonotype was found many times. The chain joins TRBV24-1 to TRBJ2-1, with 9 bases fitting TRBD2. In germline, CDR1 is KGHDR, CDR2 SFDVKD. J gave up 0 bases and V 0 bases, and 5 bases lay outside the gene matches. This CDR3 comprises 18 residues. Written as DNA, the CDR3 is TGTGCCACCAGTGATTTGGCTAGCGGGGACCGCTCCTACAATGAGCAGTTCTTC. Translating it yields CATSDLASGDRSYNEQFF.

This clonotype has ten or more counts. The chain links TRBV24-1 to TRBJ2-1; TRBD2 matches 11 bases. The V gene's germline CDR1 is KGHDR and CDR2 SFDVKD. CDR3 length equals 16 residues. Germline trimming cut 5 bases from V and 5 bases from J; bases unmatched to any gene: 7. The CDR3 loop reads CATSGILAGDNNEQFF. In DNA form, the CDR3 reads TGTGCCACCAGTGGGATACTAGCGGGGGATAACAATGAGCAGTTCTTC.

The sample holds many counts of this clonotype. The chain employs TRBV6-2 or TRBV6-3 and TRBJ2-1; 11 positions match TRBD2. CDR1 is MNHEY, CDR2 SVGEGT, per germline. The CDR3 contains 16 residues. V shed 0 bases and J 5 bases; nucleotides not matched to a gene: 3. CDR3 in amino acids: CASSYSGLAVNNEQFF. CDR3 DNA: TGTGCCAGCAGTTACTCGGGACTAGCGGTCAACAATGAGCAGTTCTTC.

This clonotype occurred many times. The chain links TRBV30 to TRBJ1-2; possibly TRBD1 for D (6 bases). V shed 7 bases and J shed 0 bases, with 15 bases lying between them. This CDR3 has 14 amino acids. Germline-derived CDR1 and CDR2 are GTSNPN and SVGIG (reference sequence). The CDR3 loop is CASIRTATNYGYTF. The CDR3 nucleotides read TGTGCCTCTATTAGGACAGCGACTAACTATGGCTACACCTTC.

V gene TRBV5-3 combines with J gene TRBJ2-7; D may be TRBD2 (5 bases). TRBV5-3 is known as an ORF, though its function is uncertain. CDR3 length: 16 amino acids. Trimming shortened V by 1 base and J by 1 base, and 15 bases separated the two germline ends. This chain's CDR3 is CARSLMIGKSSYEQYF. The CDR3 nucleotides are TGTGCCAGAAGCTTGATGATCGGGAAAAGTTCCTACGAGCAGTACTTC.

CDR3 sequence: CSALLGDRDDEGGYTF. CDR3 coding DNA: TGCAGTGCTCTCCTGGGGGACAGGGACGATGAGGGGGGCTACACCTTC. The chain is built from TRBV20-1 and TRBJ1-2, with 9 bases matching TRBD1. V gave up 5 bases and J gave up 8 bases; unmatched junction bases: 18. Per the germline V gene, CDR1 is DFQATT and CDR2 is SNEGSKA (reference sequence). The CDR3 loop spans 16 amino acids.

This clonotype was counted many times. V usage is TRBV6-2 or TRBV6-3 and J usage is TRBJ1-1, with D possibly being TRBD1 (6 bases). Trimming shortened V by 8 bases and J by 0 bases, and 7 bases separated the two germline ends. The CDR3 is made up of 12 amino acids. Germline values: CDR1 MNHEY, CDR2 SVGEGT. CDR3: CASRTVNTEAFF. The DNA of the CDR3 is TGTGCCAGCCGGACAGTGAACACTGAAGCTTTCTTT.

Details on this clonotype: A read error likely explains this, since a far larger clone differs by one base. This chain joins TRBV2 and TRBJ2-7; D remains ambiguous. The CDR3 is 12 amino acids. Germline CDR1 reads SNHLY; CDR2 reads FYNNEI. CDR3 protein: CASREIGNEQYF. The CDR3 DNA follows: TGTGCCAGCCGTGAAATAGGGAATGAGCAGTACTTC.

This clonotype was picked up many times. V and J are TRBV7-2 and TRBJ2-5, with D perhaps being TRBD1 or TRBD2 (7 bases each). In germline, CDR1 is SGHTA, CDR2 FQGNSA. This CDR3 comprises 14 residues. V lost 5 bases and J 5 bases, leaving 15 bases between the germline ends. The CDR3 region is CASSPQGGEETQYF. In DNA form, the CDR3 reads TGTGCCAGCAGCCCCCAGGGGGGGGAGGAGACCCAGTACTTC.

The rearrangement links TRBV28 to TRBJ2-6; D unresolved. The germline V gene has CDR1 MDHEN and CDR2 SYDVKM. V lost 6 bases, J lost 0 bases, and 15 bases lay in between. The CDR3 is 17 residues long. Here the CDR3 DNA reads TGTGCCAGCAGCAACAGCCTTGGGTCCTCTGGGGCCAACGTCCTGACTTTC. This gives the protein CASSNSLGSSGANVLTF.

V and J are TRBV28 and TRBJ2-3; 10 bases fit TRBD2. V lost 5 bases, J lost 5 bases, and 19 bases stayed unmatched. Germline CDR1 reads MDHEN; CDR2 reads SYDVKM. The CDR3 runs to 19 residues. This CDR3 is CASSRWDTTSGTVGDTQYF. The CDR3 coding sequence is TGTGCCAGCAGTCGCTGGGACACTACTAGCGGGACAGTAGGAGATACGCAGTATTTT.

This clonotype was detected many times. The V gene is TRBV7-2, the J gene TRBJ2-2; D may be TRBD1 (6 bases). CDR1 and CDR2 from the germline V gene are SGHTA and FQGNSA. Trimming removed 6 bases from V and 5 bases from J, with 13 bases in between. The CDR3 has 14 residues. CDR3 nucleotides: TGTGCCAGCAGTCATCTTAGGGGGACCGGGGAGCTGTTTTTT. It encodes CASSHLRGTGELFF. The whole variable domain, filled in from reference TRBV7-2 and TRBJ2-2, reads GAGVSQSPSNKVTEKGKDVELRCDPISGHTALYWYRQSLGQGLEFLIYFQGNSAPDKSGLPSDRFSAERTGGSVSTLTIQRTQQEDSAVYLCASSHLRGTGELFFGEGSRLTVL.